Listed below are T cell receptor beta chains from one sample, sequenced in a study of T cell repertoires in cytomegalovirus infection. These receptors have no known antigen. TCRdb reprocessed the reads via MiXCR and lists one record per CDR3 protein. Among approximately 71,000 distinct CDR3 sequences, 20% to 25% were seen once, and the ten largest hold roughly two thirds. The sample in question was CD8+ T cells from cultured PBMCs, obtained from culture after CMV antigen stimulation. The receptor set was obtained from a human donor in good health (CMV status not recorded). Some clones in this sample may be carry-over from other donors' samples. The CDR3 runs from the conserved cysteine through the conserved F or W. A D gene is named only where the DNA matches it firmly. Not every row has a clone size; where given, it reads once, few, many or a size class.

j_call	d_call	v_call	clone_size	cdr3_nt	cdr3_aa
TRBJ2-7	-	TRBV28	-	TGTGCCAGCAGTTTATGGCCACGGACAGCGTCCTACGAGCAGTACTTC	CASSLWPRTASYEQYF
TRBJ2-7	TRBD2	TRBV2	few	TGTGCCAGCAGTGAGTCTAGCGGGGCCCCTCGTTCCGAGCAGTACTTC	CASSESSGAPRSEQYF
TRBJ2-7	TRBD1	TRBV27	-	TGTGCCAGCAGCTTCGGACAGGGACGGGAGCAGTACTTC	CASSFGQGREQYF
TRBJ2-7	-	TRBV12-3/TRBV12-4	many	TGTGCCAGCAGTTTCCCCGGTAATGGGGAGCAGTACTTC	CASSFPGNGEQYF
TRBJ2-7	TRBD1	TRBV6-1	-	TGTGCCAGCAGTGTTGAGGGGGCTTCTTCCTACGAGCAGTACTTC	CASSVEGASSYEQYF
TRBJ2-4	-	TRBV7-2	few	TGTGCCAGCAGTTATCGGGGTCCCAAAAACATTCAGTACTTC	CASSYRGPKNIQYF
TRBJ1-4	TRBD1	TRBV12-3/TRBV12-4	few	TGTGCCAGCAGTTTCTACAGGGGGCTTAATGAAAAACTGTTTTTT	CASSFYRGLNEKLFF
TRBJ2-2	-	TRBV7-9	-	TGTGCCAGCAGCATCCAGGGGGGGAACACCGGGGAGCTGTTTTTT	CASSIQGGNTGELFF
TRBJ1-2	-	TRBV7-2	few	TGTGCCAGCAGCTTGGGACGGGCTGGCTACACCTTC	CASSLGRAGYTF
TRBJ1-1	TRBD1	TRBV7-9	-	TGTGCCAGCAACAAGGGGGCCAACACTGAAGCTTTCTTT	CASNKGANTEAFF
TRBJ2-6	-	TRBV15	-	TGTGCCACCAGCAGAGGCCCCCCAACTGGGGCCAACGTCCTGACTTTC	CATSRGPPTGANVLTF
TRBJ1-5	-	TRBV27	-	TGTGCCAGCAGTTTAGGAAGGGGCGTAAATCAGCCCCAGCATTTT	CASSLGRGVNQPQHF
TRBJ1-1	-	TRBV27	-	TGTGACAGCAGTTTAGGGGGGAGCGGGCCAAGAGGTGGGCGAGCTTTCTTT	CDSSLGGSGPRGGRAFF
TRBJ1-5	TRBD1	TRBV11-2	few	TGTGCCAGCAGCCATGGGACAGGGGGGGGAGGTCAGCCCCAGCATTTT	CASSHGTGGGGQPQHF
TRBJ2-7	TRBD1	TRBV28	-	TGTGCCAGCAGTTCGCGACAGGGCAACGAGCAGTACTTC	CASSSRQGNEQYF
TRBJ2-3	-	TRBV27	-	TGTGCCAGCAGCTCCTTTGGGGCAGTGGGGTTTGGCACAGATACGCAGTATTTT	CASSSFGAVGFGTDTQYF
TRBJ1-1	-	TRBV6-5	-	TGTGCCAGCAGTCACCCAGAAGGGAACACTGAAGCTTTCTTT	CASSHPEGNTEAFF
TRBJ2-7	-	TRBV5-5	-	TGTGCCAGCAGCTTGGCCGGTGATAAGCCTCTCTACGAGCAGTACTTC	CASSLAGDKPLYEQYF
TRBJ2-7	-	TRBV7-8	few	TGTGCCAGCAGCTCGGTTGTTTACGAGCAGTACTTC	CASSSVVYEQYF
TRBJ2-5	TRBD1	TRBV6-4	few	TGTGCCAGCAGTCCGGGGACAGGGGAAGGCGACCAAGAGACCCAGTACTTC	CASSPGTGEGDQETQYF
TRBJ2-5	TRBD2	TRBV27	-	TGTGCCAGCAGTTCAACCGGGACTAGCAGGGAGACCCAGTACTTC	CASSSTGTSRETQYF
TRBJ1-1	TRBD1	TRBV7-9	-	TGTGCCAGCAGCGGCGGGACAGGGTTCGGCACTGAAGCTTTCTTT	CASSGGTGFGTEAFF
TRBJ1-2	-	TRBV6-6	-	TGTGCCCGCATAGCCAGGGCGCATAGCGGCTACACCTTC	CARIARAHSGYTF
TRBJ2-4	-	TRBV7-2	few	TGTGCCAGCAGCCCACGGGCGGTAGCCAAAAACATTCAGTACTTC	CASSPRAVAKNIQYF
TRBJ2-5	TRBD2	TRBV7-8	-	TGTGCCAGCAGCTTAAGGTGGCGGGGGGGGGTTCAAGAGACCCAGTACTTC	CASSLRWRGGVQETQYF
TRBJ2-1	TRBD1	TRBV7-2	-	TGTGCCAGCAGCCCATCGACAGGGGGAAGGCATGAGCAGTTCTTC	CASSPSTGGRHEQFF
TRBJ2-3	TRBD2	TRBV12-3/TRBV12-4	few	TGTGCCAGCGGGGAGGGGCTCACAGATACGCAGTATTTT	CASGEGLTDTQYF
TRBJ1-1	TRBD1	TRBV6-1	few	TGTGCCAGCAGTGCCAGACAGGGGCTGAACACTGAAGCTTTCTTT	CASSARQGLNTEAFF